This T cell receptor (beta chain) is from a study of read filtering for tumor transcriptome and immune sequencing. Germline-derived CDR1 and CDR2 are MNHNY and SVGAGI (reference sequence). V lost 2 bases, J lost 2 bases, and 8 bases stayed unmatched. This CDR3 has 17 amino acids. This library used approximately 390 ng RNA and molecular barcoded adaptors spanning alpha/delta and beta/gamma chains. TCRdb reprocessed the reads with MiXCR, giving one entry per CDR3 protein. The sample holds 20,000 to 30,000 distinct CDR3 sequences, about 20% seen once. This sequence originates from a donor aged 40 or older with multiple myeloma. The source material was a population of CD138-negative cells sorted from bone marrow. The rearrangement links TRBV6-6 to TRBJ1-5; 8 nucleotides line up with TRBD1. CDR3 in amino acids: CASSYADRGRGNQPQHF. The CDR3 region has the DNA TGTGCCAGCAGTTACGCCGACAGGGGTCGCGGCAATCAGCCCCAGCATTTT.